This TCR beta chain was recovered during a study of monozygotic twins with inflammatory bowel disease. Germline V gives CDR1 LNHNV, CDR2 YYDKDF (reference sequence). The CDR3 is 16 amino acids. No DNA is given; TCRdb re-called the 5' RACE reads and lists each CDR3 protein once. Its clone listing holds around 150,000 distinct CDR3 sequences. The sequencing input was blood. The chain has TRBV15 and TRBJ2-1; TCRdb names TRBD2, which stays unverified in the absence of DNA. The clonotype originates from a human donor with ulcerative colitis or Crohn's disease, or a healthy co-twin of an affected twin (not recorded which). The CDR3 is CATSGGYAGGSNEQFF.